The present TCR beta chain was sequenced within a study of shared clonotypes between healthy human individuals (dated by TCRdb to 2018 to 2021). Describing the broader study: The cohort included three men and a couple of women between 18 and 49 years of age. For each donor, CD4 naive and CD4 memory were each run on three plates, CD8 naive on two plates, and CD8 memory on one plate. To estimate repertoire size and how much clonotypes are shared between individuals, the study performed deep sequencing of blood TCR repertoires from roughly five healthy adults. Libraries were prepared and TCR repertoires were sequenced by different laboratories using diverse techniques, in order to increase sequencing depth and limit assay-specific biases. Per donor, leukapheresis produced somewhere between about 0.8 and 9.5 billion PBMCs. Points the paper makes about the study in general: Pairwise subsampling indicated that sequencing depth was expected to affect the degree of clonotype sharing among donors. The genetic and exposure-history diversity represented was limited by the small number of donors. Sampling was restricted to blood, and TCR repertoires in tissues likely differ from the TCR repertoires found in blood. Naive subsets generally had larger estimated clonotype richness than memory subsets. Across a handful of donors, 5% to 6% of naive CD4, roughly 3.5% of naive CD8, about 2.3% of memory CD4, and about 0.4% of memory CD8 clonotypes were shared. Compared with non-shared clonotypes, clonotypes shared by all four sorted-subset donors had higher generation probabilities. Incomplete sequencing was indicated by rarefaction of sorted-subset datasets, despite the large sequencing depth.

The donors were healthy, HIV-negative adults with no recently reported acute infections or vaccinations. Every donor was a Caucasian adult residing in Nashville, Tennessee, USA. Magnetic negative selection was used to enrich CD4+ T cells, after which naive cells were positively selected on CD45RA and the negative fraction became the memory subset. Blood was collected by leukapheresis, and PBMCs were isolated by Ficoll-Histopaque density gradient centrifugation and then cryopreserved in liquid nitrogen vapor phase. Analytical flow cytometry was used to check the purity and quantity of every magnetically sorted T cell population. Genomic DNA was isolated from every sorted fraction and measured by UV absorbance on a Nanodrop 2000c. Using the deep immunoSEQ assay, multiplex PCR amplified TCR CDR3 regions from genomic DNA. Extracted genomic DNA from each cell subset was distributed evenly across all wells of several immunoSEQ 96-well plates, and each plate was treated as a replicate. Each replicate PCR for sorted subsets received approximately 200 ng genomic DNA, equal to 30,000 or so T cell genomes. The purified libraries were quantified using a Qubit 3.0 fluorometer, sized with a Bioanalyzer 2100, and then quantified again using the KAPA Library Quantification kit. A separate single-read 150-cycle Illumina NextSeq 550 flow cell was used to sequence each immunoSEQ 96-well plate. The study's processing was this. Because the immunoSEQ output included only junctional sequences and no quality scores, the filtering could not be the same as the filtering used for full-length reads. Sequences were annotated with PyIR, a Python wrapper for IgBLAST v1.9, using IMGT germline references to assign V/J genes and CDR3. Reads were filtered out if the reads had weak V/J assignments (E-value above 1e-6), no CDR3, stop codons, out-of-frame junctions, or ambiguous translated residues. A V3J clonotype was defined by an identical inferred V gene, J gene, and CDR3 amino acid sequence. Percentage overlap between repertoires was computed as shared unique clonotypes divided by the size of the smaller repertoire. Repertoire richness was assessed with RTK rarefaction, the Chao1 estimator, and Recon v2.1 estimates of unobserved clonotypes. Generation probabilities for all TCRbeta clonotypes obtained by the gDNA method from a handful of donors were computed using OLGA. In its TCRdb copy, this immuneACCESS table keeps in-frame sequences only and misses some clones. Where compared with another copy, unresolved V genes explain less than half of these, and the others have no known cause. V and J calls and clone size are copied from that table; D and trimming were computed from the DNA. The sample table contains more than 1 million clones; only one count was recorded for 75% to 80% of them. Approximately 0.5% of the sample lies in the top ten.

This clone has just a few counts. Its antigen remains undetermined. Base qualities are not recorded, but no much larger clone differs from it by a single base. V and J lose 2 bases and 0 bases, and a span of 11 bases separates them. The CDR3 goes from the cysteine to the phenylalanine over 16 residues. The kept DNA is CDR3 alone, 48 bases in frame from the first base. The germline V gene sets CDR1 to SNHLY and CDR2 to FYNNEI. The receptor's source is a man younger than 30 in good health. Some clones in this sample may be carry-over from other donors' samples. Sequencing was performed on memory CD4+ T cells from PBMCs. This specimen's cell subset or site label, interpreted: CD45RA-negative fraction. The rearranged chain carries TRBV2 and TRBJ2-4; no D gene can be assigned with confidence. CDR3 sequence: CASSESQNSAKNIQYF. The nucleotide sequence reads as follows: TGTGCCAGCAGTGAATCCCAGAACTCAGCCAAAAACATTCAGTACTTC. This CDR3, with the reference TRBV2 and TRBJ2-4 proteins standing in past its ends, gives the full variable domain EPEVTQTPSHQVTQMGQEVILRCVPISNHLYFYWYRQILGQKVEFLVSFYNNEISEKSEIFDDQFSVERPDGSNFTLKIRSTKLEDSAMYFCASSESQNSAKNIQYFGAGTRLSVL.